This T cell receptor (beta chain) was obtained from a study of T cell responses to AZD1222 COVID-19 vaccine. Study background: Second-dose intervals of approximately 4 or approximately 12 weeks were pooled.

Profiling relied on immunoSEQ multiplex PCR, and the TCRdb table lists in-frame clones only, not all of them. The table lists tens of thousands of clones, approximately 86% of them singletons, with approximately 6.8% in the top ten. Study observations and caveats: When two AZD1222 doses had been given, Spike-specific TCR breadth and depth rose. Reportedly, nearly half of unique spike TCRs recognized epitopes outside B.1.351/B.1.1.7 mutations.

This CDR3 has 14 amino acids. Trimming removed 5 bases from V and 3 bases from J, with 11 bases in between. Germline CDR1 is ENHRY and CDR2 is SYGVKD. A word on this clone: Its antigen is unidentified.

The input for sequencing was peripheral blood, taken on day 0 of AZD1222 vaccination. The sequence was collected from an adult in good health. This sequence joins TRBV10-3 and TRBJ2-1; the D gene is possibly TRBD2 (6 bases). CDR3 residues: CAISQPGLYNEQFF. As DNA, the CDR3 is TGTGCCATCAGTCAACCGGGACTCTACAATGAGCAGTTCTTC.